Here is one T cell receptor (beta chain) with its context. The source of the sample is a study of blood T cell repertoires in COVID-19. Study at large: Some COVID-19 samples were acute and others convalescent; all came from the United States, Italy and Spain.

Sequencing used immunoSEQ multiplex PCR; TCRdb keeps in-frame clones, though not all of them. The table records 200,000 to 250,000 clones, 65% to 85% of them present only once. The CDR3 loop spans 13 amino acids. In germline, CDR1 is SGDLS, CDR2 YYNGEE. Unmatched junction bases numbered 2, after V lost 3 bases and J lost 3 bases. Sequences were obtained from PBMCs or T cells enriched from blood (not recorded which). This chain uses TRBV9 with TRBJ1-1, with TRBD1 matching 7 bases. This clonotype originated in a woman between 55 and 75 years old who had recovered from COVID-19. For the CDR3, the DNA is TGTGCCAGCAGCGATACAGGGGACACTGAAGCTTTCTTT. Translating it yields CASSDTGDTEAFF.